This TCR beta chain derives from a study of T cell repertoires in cytomegalovirus infection. Findings of the study overall: HLA-C-restricted TCR beta clonotypes specific for CMV led the ex vivo response.

Trimming cost V 7 bases and J 4 bases, with 16 bases left between them. Germline CDR1 and CDR2: LNHDA and SQIVND (reference sequence). This CDR3 spans 14 amino acids. This clonotype was seen a few times. The antigen remains undetermined. TCRdb itself ran the reads through MiXCR, one entry per CDR3 protein. In the table there are approximately 730,000 distinct CDR3 sequences, approximately 33% of which are singletons. The chain couples TRBV19 to TRBJ1-2; the D gene is possibly TRBD1 (5 bases). This clonotype originated in a human donor in good health (CMV status not recorded). Some clones in this sample may be carry-over from other donors' samples. This specimen was cultured PBMCs, taken from culture after CMV antigen stimulation. The CDR3 coding sequence is TGTGCCAGTATCAACGGGGCGACCTCCTATGGCTACACCTTC. This encodes CASINGATSYGYTF.